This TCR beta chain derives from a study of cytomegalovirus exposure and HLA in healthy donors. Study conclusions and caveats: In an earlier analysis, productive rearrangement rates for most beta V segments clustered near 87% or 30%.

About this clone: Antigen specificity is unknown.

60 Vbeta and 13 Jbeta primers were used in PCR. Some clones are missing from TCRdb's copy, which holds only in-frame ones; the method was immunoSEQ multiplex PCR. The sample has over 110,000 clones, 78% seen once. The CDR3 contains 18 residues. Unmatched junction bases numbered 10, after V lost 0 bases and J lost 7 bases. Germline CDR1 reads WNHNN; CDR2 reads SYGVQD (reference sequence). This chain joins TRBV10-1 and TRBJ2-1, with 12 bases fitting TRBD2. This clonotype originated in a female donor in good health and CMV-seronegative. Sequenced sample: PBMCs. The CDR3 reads CASSESGRLAGVANEQFF. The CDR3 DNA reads TGCGCCAGCAGTGAGTCGGGGCGACTAGCGGGAGTTGCGAATGAGCAGTTCTTC.